This TCR beta chain was profiled in a study of T cells of healthy individuals. Germline trimming cut 8 bases from V and 0 bases from J; bases unmatched to any gene: 1. This CDR3 contains 12 residues. In germline, CDR1 is SNHLY, CDR2 FYNNEI. TCRdb itself ran the 5' RACE reads through MiXCR, one entry per CDR3 protein. The data show 100,000 or so distinct CDR3 sequences, 15% to 20% seen once. The TCR sequence derives from a human donor in good health. The J gene is TRBJ2-7, the V gene TRBV2, with TRBD2 matching over 7 bases. The DNA for the CDR3 is TGTGCCAGCCGGGACTACTCCTACGAGCAGTACTTC. This encodes CASRDYSYEQYF.